This T cell receptor beta chain was profiled in a study of blood T cell repertoires in COVID-19. Looking at the study overall: Acute and convalescent COVID-19 specimens originated in the United States, Italy and Spain. Nucleic acid was either cDNA or gDNA, and it came from T cells, B-cell-depleted T cells, or PBMCs.

Authors' data handling: From reference gene primer amplification, estimates of nucleated cell counts were derived. Libraries were prepared by immunoSEQ multiplex PCR; TCRdb keeps only in-frame clonotypes and omits some of them. V, J and clone size derive from that table, while D and trimming were established from the DNA sequence. The sample yields 200,000 to 250,000 clones, approximately 90% seen once. Patients at the Seattle site were enrolled during active infection and followed longitudinally. This clone occurred a few times. Germline CDR1 is LNHDA and CDR2 is SQIVND (reference sequence). CDR3 length: 12 amino acids. Trimming left V 8 bases short and J 3 bases short, with 11 bases between.

The source material was peripheral blood. The genes are TRBV19 and TRBJ2-7, with D perhaps matching TRBD1 (6 bases). This TCR was recovered from a man younger than 45 with COVID-19, enrolled during active disease. The CDR3 loop reads CASGDIDYEQYF. CDR3 DNA: TGTGCCAGTGGGGACATAGACTACGAGCAGTACTTC.